The source of this TCR beta chain is a study of cytomegalovirus exposure and HLA in healthy donors. Trimming cost V 2 bases and J 4 bases; bases outside gene matches: 4. The CDR3 is 14 residues long. CDR1 MGHDK and CDR2 SYGVNS come from the germline V gene. The PCR contained 60 Vbeta and 13 Jbeta primers. Repertoires were generated with immunoSEQ multiplex PCR, while TCRdb's copy carries only in-frame clones and drops some. The sample shows about 160,000 clones, 75% to 85% of them seen only once. About this clone: The antigen is unknown.

Overall study findings and caveats: Through in vitro validation, three CMV-associated chains were shown to be specific for CMV antigens.

The sample consisted of PBMCs. The rearrangement links TRBV25-1 to TRBJ1-2, with TRBD1 matching 7 bases. The source is a man aged 50 to 60 in good health and CMV-seropositive. The CDR3 DNA is TGTGCCAGCAGTGAAAACAGGGGAACCTATGGCTACACCTTC. The encoded protein is CASSENRGTYGYTF.